The T cell receptor beta chain under discussion was sequenced for a study of blood T cell repertoires in COVID-19. Study overall: PBMCs, B-cell-depleted T cells, or T cells were the source of the cDNA or gDNA that made up the material.

The germline gives CDR1 WSHSY, CDR2 SAAADI. The CDR3 covers 14 residues. The V and J ends lost 6 bases and 10 bases, in that order; junction bases with no gene match: 7. The method was immunoSEQ multiplex PCR; TCRdb's version includes in-frame clones alone and lacks a portion of them. Of 130,000 to 150,000 clones in the sample, roughly 80% were seen once. Sequenced material: PBMCs or T cells enriched from blood (not recorded which). This clonotype originated in a man between 35 and 55 years old with acute COVID-19. V and J are TRBV10-2 and TRBJ1-6; 9 nucleotides align to TRBD1. This CDR3 is CASSSGQGASPLHF. The CDR3 nucleotides are TGCGCCAGCAGCTCGGGACAGGGAGCCTCACCCCTCCACTTT.